This TCR beta chain was sequenced for a study of blood T cell repertoires in COVID-19. Study-level information: The United States, Italy and Spain provided the acute and convalescent COVID-19 samples. From T cells, B-cell-depleted T cells, or PBMCs came the material, which was cDNA or gDNA.

Assay used: immunoSEQ multiplex PCR; TCRdb lists only in-frame clones, some missing. Here the sample spans more than 200,000 clones, about four fifths being singletons. V was pared by 3 bases and J by 1 base, with 9 bases between. CDR1 and CDR2 from the germline V gene are KGHSH and LQKENI. The CDR3 extends over 14 amino acids. Sequenced sample: peripheral blood. V gene TRBV18 combines with J gene TRBJ1-1; D is unclear. This sequence originates from a man older than 75 with acute or convalescent COVID-19. The CDR3 region is CASSPVARNTEAFF. The CDR3 DNA reads TGTGCCAGCTCACCCGTCGCGAGGAACACTGAAGCTTTCTTT.